This T cell receptor beta chain was captured by sequencing in a study of Graves' ophthalmopathy and Graves' hyperthyroidism. The table lists this clonotype with a few counts. Clinical symptoms, serum thyroxine, TRAb, thyroid ultrasound and orbital computed tomography determined diagnosis. The V and J ends lost 6 bases and 4 bases respectively, with 13 bases between them. The CDR3 loop spans 15 amino acids. The V gene's germline CDR1 is MDHEN and CDR2 SYDVKM. RNA transcripts were the template, and TCR beta CDR3 regions were amplified from them. The workflow started with a first-round RT-PCR run with HTBI primers and then moved on to a second-round multiplex PCR. Using its own MiXCR run on the multiplex PCR reads, TCRdb lists one record per CDR3 protein. Of about 410,000 distinct CDR3 sequences in the sample, approximately 16% were seen once.

The sequence came from a woman between 18 and 29 years old with Graves' ophthalmopathy. V usage is TRBV28 and J usage is TRBJ2-6, with D maybe TRBD2 (5 bases). What was sequenced was peripheral blood. As DNA, the CDR3 is TGTGCCAGCAGCCCCCCCGGGGTAGGGGCCAACGTCCTGACTTTC. It yields the protein CASSPPGVGANVLTF.